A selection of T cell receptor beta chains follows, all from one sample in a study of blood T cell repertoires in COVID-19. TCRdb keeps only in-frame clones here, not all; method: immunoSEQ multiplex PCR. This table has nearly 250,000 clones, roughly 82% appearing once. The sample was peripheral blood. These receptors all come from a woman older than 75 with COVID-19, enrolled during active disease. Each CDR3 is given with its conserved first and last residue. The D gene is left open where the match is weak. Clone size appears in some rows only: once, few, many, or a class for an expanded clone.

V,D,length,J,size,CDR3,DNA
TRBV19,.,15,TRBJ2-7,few,CASSIARKGRYEQYF,TGTGCCAGTAGTATAGCACGGAAAGGGAGGTACGAGCAGTACTTC
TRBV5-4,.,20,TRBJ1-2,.,CASSLPGGQGLVTTNYGYTF,TGTGCCAGCAGCTTACCCGGTGGGCAGGGATTGGTTACCACTAACTATGGCTACACCTTC
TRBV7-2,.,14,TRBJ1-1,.,CASSSPAGVTEAFF,TGTGCCAGCAGCTCCCCGGCAGGGGTTACTGAAGCTTTCTTT
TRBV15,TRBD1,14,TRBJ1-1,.,CATSTGQGFTEAFF,TGTGCCACCAGCACTGGACAGGGGTTTACTGAAGCTTTCTTT
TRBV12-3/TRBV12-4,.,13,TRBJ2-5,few,CASSGQSRETQYF,TGTGCCAGCAGTGGACAGTCAAGAGAGACCCAGTACTTC
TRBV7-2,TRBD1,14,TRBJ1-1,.,CASSTTGGWTEAFF,TGTGCCAGCAGCACGACAGGGGGATGGACTGAAGCTTTCTTT
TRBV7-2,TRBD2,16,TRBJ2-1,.,CASSPDAGGSYNEQFF,TGTGCCAGCAGCCCGGACGCGGGGGGCTCCTACAATGAGCAGTTCTTC
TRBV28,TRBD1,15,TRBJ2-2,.,CASSLDRGGVEELFF,TGTGCCAGCAGTTTGGACAGGGGAGGAGTGGAGGAGCTGTTTTTT
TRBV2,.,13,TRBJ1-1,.,CASSDQGRTEAFF,TGTGCCAGCAGTGACCAGGGTAGAACTGAAGCTTTCTTT
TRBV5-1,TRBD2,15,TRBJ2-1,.,CASRPTSGGSGEQFF,TGCGCCAGCAGACCGACTAGCGGGGGGTCTGGGGAGCAGTTCTTC
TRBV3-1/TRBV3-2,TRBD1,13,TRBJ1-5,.,CASSRTGDQPQHF,TGTGCCAGCAGTCGGACAGGTGATCAGCCCCAGCATTTT
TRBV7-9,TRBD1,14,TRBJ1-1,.,CASSVTGGNTEAFF,TGTGCCAGCAGCGTCACAGGGGGGAACACTGAAGCTTTCTTT
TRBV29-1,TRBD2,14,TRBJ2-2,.,CSVASGENTGELFF,TGCAGCGTTGCTAGCGGGGAGAACACCGGGGAGCTGTTTTTT
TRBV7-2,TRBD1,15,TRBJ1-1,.,CASSLLGTGFTEAFF,TGTGCCAGCAGCTTACTTGGGACAGGCTTCACTGAAGCTTTCTTT
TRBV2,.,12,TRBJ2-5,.,CASRSGSGTQYF,TGTGCCAGCAGGTCGGGGTCGGGGACCCAGTACTTC
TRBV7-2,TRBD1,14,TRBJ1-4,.,CASSLAPRTGQLFF,TGTGCCAGCAGCTTAGCGCCCAGGACAGGGCAACTGTTTTTT
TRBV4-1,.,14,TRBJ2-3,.,CASSQEIVTDTQYF,TGCGCCAGCAGCCAAGAAATCGTCACAGATACGCAGTATTTT
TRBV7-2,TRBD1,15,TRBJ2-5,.,CASSSGTGVGETQYF,TGTGCCAGCAGCTCCGGTACAGGGGTGGGAGAGACCCAGTACTTC
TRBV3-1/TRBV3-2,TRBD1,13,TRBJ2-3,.,CASSPKGAGAQYF,TGTGCCAGCAGCCCTAAGGGGGCAGGGGCGCAGTATTTT
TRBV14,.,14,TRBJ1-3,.,CASSGGGAGNTIYF,TGTGCCAGCAGTGGGGGGGGCGCTGGAAACACCATATATTTT
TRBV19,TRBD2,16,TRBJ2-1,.,CASSIVASGVYNEQFF,TGTGCCAGTAGTATAGTGGCTAGCGGGGTCTACAATGAGCAGTTCTTC
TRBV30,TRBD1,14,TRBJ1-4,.,CAWRLQGRIEKLFF,TGTGCCTGGAGGTTACAGGGGAGGATTGAAAAACTGTTTTTT
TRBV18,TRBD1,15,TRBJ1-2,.,CASSSGQGNFYGYTF,TGTGCCAGCTCATCGGGACAGGGGAACTTCTATGGCTACACCTTC
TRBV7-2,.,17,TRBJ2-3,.,CASTRQSGGPVADTQYF,TGTGCCAGCACCCGGCAGTCAGGGGGGCCGGTCGCAGATACGCAGTATTTT
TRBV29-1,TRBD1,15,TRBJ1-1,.,CSVVGTGGRATEAFF,TGCAGCGTTGTTGGCACAGGGGGCCGGGCCACTGAAGCTTTCTTT
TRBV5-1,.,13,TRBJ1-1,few,CASREGPATEAFF,TGCGCCAGCAGGGAGGGGCCTGCCACTGAAGCTTTCTTT
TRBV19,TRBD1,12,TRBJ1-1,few,CASSTDRGGAFF,TGTGCCAGTAGTACGGACAGGGGTGGCGCTTTCTTT
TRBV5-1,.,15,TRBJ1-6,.,CASSLSGMENSPLHF,TGCGCCAGCAGCTTATCAGGGATGGAGAATTCACCCCTCCACTTT
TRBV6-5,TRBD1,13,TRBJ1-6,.,CASTGQGTSPLHF,TGTGCCAGCACCGGACAGGGTACTTCACCCCTCCACTTT
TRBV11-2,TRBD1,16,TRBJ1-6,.,CASSSDRGLANSPLHF,TGTGCCAGCAGCTCTGACAGGGGCCTTGCGAATTCACCCCTCCACTTT
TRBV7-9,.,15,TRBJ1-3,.,CASSVLPYSGNTIYF,TGTGCCAGCAGCGTCCTCCCCTACTCTGGAAACACCATATATTTT
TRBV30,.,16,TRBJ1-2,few,CAWSLLYVDNDYGYTF,TGTGCCTGGAGTTTGCTCTACGTAGACAACGACTATGGCTACACCTTC
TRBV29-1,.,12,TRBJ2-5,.,CSVEPGGETQYF,TGCAGCGTTGAGCCCGGGGGAGAGACCCAGTACTTC
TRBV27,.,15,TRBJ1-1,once,CASSLSLLTHTEAFF,TGTGCCAGCAGTTTATCGCTACTGACACACACTGAAGCTTTCTTT
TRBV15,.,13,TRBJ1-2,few,CATSREGNYGYTF,TGTGCCACCAGCAGGGAGGGTAACTATGGCTACACCTTC
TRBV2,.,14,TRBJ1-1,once,CASSESRTGTEAFF,TGTGCCAGCAGTGAATCGCGGACGGGAACTGAAGCTTTCTTT
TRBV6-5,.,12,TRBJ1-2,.,CASSETSYGYTF,TGTGCCAGCAGCGAGACAAGCTATGGCTACACCTTC
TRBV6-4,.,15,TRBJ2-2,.,CASRKAGLGTGELFF,TGTGCCAGCAGGAAAGCAGGGTTGGGCACCGGGGAGCTGTTTTTT
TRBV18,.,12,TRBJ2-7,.,CASSQTVYEQYF,TGTGCCAGCTCACAGACAGTCTACGAGCAGTACTTC
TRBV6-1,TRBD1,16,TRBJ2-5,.,CASSEITGGLPETQYF,TGTGCCAGCAGTGAAATAACAGGGGGCCTTCCAGAGACCCAGTACTTC
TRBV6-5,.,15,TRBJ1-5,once,CASSGGQSLNQPQHF,TGTGCCAGCTCCGGCGGGCAGTCCCTCAATCAGCCCCAGCATTTT
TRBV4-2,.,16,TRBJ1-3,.,CASSQEQQYSGNTIYF,TGTGCCAGCAGCCAAGAGCAACAGTACTCTGGAAACACCATATATTTT
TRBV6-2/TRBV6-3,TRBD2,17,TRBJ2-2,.,CASSEWTSGANTGELFF,TGTGCCAGCAGCGAATGGACTAGCGGTGCGAACACCGGGGAGCTGTTTTTT
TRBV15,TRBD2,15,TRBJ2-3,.,CATSREGLASDTQYF,TGTGCCACCAGCAGAGAGGGACTAGCGTCAGATACGCAGTATTTT
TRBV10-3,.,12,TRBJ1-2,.,CATSGTNYGYTF,TGTGCCACTTCCGGGACTAACTATGGCTACACCTTC